This T cell receptor beta chain is from a study of blood T cell repertoires in COVID-19. This CDR3 is built from 12 residues. In germline, CDR1 is SEHNR, CDR2 FQNEAQ (reference sequence). V trimming: 6 bases; J trimming: 12 bases; junction bases outside the gene matches: 6. In the authors' workflow: By means of reference gene primer amplification, nucleated cell counts were estimated. Using immunoSEQ multiplex PCR, the repertoire was profiled, and TCRdb retains in-frame clones only, with some absent. That table is the source of V, J and clone size, and D and trimming were worked out from the DNA. The table shows 140,000 to 150,000 clones, with roughly 89% occurring only once.

The sample comprised peripheral blood. The chain employs TRBV7-9 and TRBJ2-2; 8 nucleotides align to TRBD1. This sequence was found in a man aged 55 to 70 with active or convalescent COVID-19. The CDR3: CASSWTGSKLFF. CDR3 coding DNA: TGTGCCAGCAGTTGGACAGGGTCGAAGCTGTTTTTT. The whole variable domain, filled in from reference TRBV7-9 and TRBJ2-2, reads DTGVSQNPRHKITKRGQNVTFRCDPISEHNRLYWYRQTLGQGPEFLTYFQNEAQLEKSRLLSDRFSAERPKGSFSTLEIQRTEQGDSAMYLCASSWTGSKLFFGEGSRLTVL.